The present entry profiles one TCR beta chain with its context. The germline gene is not matched at one end of the junction; a read error may be the cause. TCRdb analysed the RT-PCR reads with MiXCR anew, one entry per CDR3 protein. The sample has about 680,000 distinct CDR3 sequences, 14% seen once. The CDR3 totals 12 residues. Germline CDR1 and CDR2: MNHEY and SVGEGT. The sequenced material came from memory CD4+ T cells from blood. The TCR sequence derives from a female donor in good health, serving as a healthy control. The chain combines TRBV6-2 or TRBV6-3 with TRBJ2-3, with no clear D. This CDR3 reads CASSLTRDTQCF. CDR3 DNA sequence: TGTGCCAGCAGCTTAACAAGAGATACGCAGTGTTTT.